Judged by abundance, the clone carrying this T cell receptor beta chain is medium-sized. The antigen remains unidentified. Time point: sample taken at primary tumor resection. Germline-derived CDR1 and CDR2 are MNHEY and SVGAGI. The V gene lost 6 bases and the J gene lost 7 bases, with 12 bases spanning the gap. This CDR3 spans 13 amino acids. TCRdb fed the 5' RACE reads into MiXCR, producing one record per CDR3 protein. Of some 6,000 distinct CDR3 sequences in the sample, around 15% were seen once. These data are taken from a study of spatial heterogeneity in lung cancer. Study-wide points: Within tumors, counts of expanded alpha and beta TCRs tracked tumor mutation counts.

The chain combines TRBV6-5 with TRBJ2-2; D might be TRBD1 (6 bases). The receptor comes from a male donor with early-stage non-small cell lung cancer. The input for sequencing was lung tumor tissue, taken at surgery. The CDR3 DNA is TGTGCCAGCAGAAAGAAGACAGGCGGGGAGCTGTTTTTT. It encodes CASRKKTGGELFF.